These T cell receptor beta chains were read from a single sample in a study of T-cell reconstitution after alpha-beta-depleted transplantation in children. TCRdb independently ran MiXCR on the PCR reads; one entry per CDR3 protein. The table lists around 90,000 distinct CDR3 sequences, 15% to 18% of them singletons, with around a fifth in the top ten. Source: PBMCs, mostly from graft donor cells, taken 180 days after TCRalphabeta/CD19-depleted stem cell transplant. The source is a male patient under 10 years old who had a stem cell transplant for acute lymphoblastic leukemia, so the T cells may come from the graft donor. The CDR3 runs from the conserved cysteine through the conserved F or W. Each record gives: clone size, V gene, J gene, D gene, CDR3 DNA, CDR3 protein. A D gene is named only where the DNA matches it firmly. The listing skips clone size in some rows; elsewhere it reads once, few, many or a size class.

clone size: NA; V gene: TRBV10-3; J gene: TRBJ2-7; D gene: TRBD1; CDR3 DNA: TGTGCCATCAGTGATAAAAGATCGGGCGGGACAGGGGTCGAGCAGTACTTC; CDR3 protein: CAISDKRSGGTGVEQYF
clone size: few; V gene: TRBV7-8; J gene: TRBJ2-5; D gene: TRBD2; CDR3 DNA: TGTGCCAGCAGCCCGGACCGGGGGGGGGAGACCCAGTACTTC; CDR3 protein: CASSPDRGGETQYF
clone size: many; V gene: TRBV11-2; J gene: TRBJ2-1; D gene: NA; CDR3 DNA: TGTGCCAGCAGCTCGGGACGGTACAATGAGCAGTTTTTC; CDR3 protein: CASSSGRYNEQFF
clone size: NA; V gene: TRBV20-1; J gene: TRBJ2-2; D gene: NA; CDR3 DNA: TGCAGTGCGGAGGTGGGCGGGGAGCTGTTTTTT; CDR3 protein: CSAEVGGELFF
clone size: NA; V gene: TRBV20-1; J gene: TRBJ1-1; D gene: NA; CDR3 DNA: TGCAGTGCTGGCGGAATGGGGTTAACTGAAGCTTTCTTT; CDR3 protein: CSAGGMGLTEAFF
clone size: NA; V gene: TRBV30; J gene: TRBJ1-5; D gene: TRBD1; CDR3 DNA: TGTGCCTGGAGCTCGGGACAGGGGGTTTCGGGCAATCAGCCCCAGCATTTT; CDR3 protein: CAWSSGQGVSGNQPQHF
clone size: once; V gene: TRBV20-1; J gene: TRBJ2-7; D gene: TRBD1; CDR3 DNA: TGCAGTGCCATCGACGACGGCGGGACAGGGGACCACGAGCAGTACTTC; CDR3 protein: CSAIDDGGTGDHEQYF
clone size: NA; V gene: TRBV7-2; J gene: TRBJ2-5; D gene: NA; CDR3 DNA: TGTGCCAGCAGCTTAGGAGGCTTCCAAGAGACCCAGTACTTC; CDR3 protein: CASSLGGFQETQYF
clone size: few; V gene: TRBV4-3; J gene: TRBJ2-4; D gene: TRBD1; CDR3 DNA: TGCGCCAGCAGCCAAGATCTACAGGGGAGCATTCAGTACTTC; CDR3 protein: CASSQDLQGSIQYF
clone size: NA; V gene: TRBV7-8; J gene: TRBJ2-4; D gene: NA; CDR3 DNA: TGTGCCAGCAGCTCGTGGATCAGGGGCGGCCCTTCGCGAGACATTCAGTACTTC; CDR3 protein: CASSSWIRGGPSRDIQYF
clone size: few; V gene: TRBV3-1; J gene: TRBJ2-2; D gene: TRBD2; CDR3 DNA: TGTGCCAGCAGCCCCCTAGCGGGGGAGGCCGGGGAGCTGTTTTTT; CDR3 protein: CASSPLAGEAGELFF
clone size: medium-sized; V gene: TRBV5-1; J gene: TRBJ2-7; D gene: NA; CDR3 DNA: TGCGCCAGCAGGCAATCCTGGGCATTCTACGAGCAGTACTTC; CDR3 protein: CASRQSWAFYEQYF
clone size: NA; V gene: TRBV24-1; J gene: TRBJ1-1; D gene: NA; CDR3 DNA: TGTGCCACCAGTGACCAAACACCGACGGGGTTGAACACTGAAGCTTTCTTT; CDR3 protein: CATSDQTPTGLNTEAFF
clone size: NA; V gene: TRBV3-1; J gene: TRBJ2-5; D gene: NA; CDR3 DNA: TGTGCCAGCAGCCAAGATTCCCGGTGGATTCGGGAGACCCAGTACTTC; CDR3 protein: CASSQDSRWIRETQYF
clone size: NA; V gene: TRBV14; J gene: TRBJ1-1; D gene: TRBD1; CDR3 DNA: TGTGCCAGCTTTAGGACAGGGGGCAACACTGAAGCTTTCTTT; CDR3 protein: CASFRTGGNTEAFF
clone size: few; V gene: TRBV6-1; J gene: TRBJ2-2; D gene: NA; CDR3 DNA: TGTGCCAGCACGAGAGCCAGTACCTCCTCTGAGCTGTTTTTT; CDR3 protein: CASTRASTSSELFF
clone size: NA; V gene: TRBV21-1; J gene: TRBJ2-2; D gene: NA; CDR3 DNA: TGTGCCAGCAGCAAAGCAATGGACGGGAACACCGGGGAGCTGTTTTTT; CDR3 protein: CASSKAMDGNTGELFF